Given below is one TCR beta chain in context. CDR1 MNHNY and CDR2 SVGAGI come from the germline V gene (reference sequence). The CDR3 contains 14 residues. The V end was cut by 6 bases, the J end by 0 bases, with 11 bases between. The data belong to a study of blood T cell repertoires in COVID-19. Study-wide background: Samples of COVID-19 (acute and convalescent) were obtained from the United States, Italy and Spain. PBMCs, B-cell-depleted T cells, or T cells provided the cDNA or gDNA that made up the material.

Seattle-derived patients entered the study during active infection and were followed longitudinally. As originally analysed: For nucleated cells, counts were estimated from reference gene primer amplification. TCRdb's copy holds only in-frame clones and misses some; the assay was immunoSEQ multiplex PCR. That table furnishes V, J and clone size, whereas the DNA furnished D and trimming. In the table there are some 190,000 clones, approximately 80% of which are singletons. This sequence was found in a woman at least 80 years old with COVID-19, enrolled during active disease. This chain joins TRBV6-6 and TRBJ1-1, with D unclear. The sample was peripheral blood. This CDR3 reads CASRRRRLNTEAFF. The CDR3 DNA sequence: TGTGCCAGCAGGAGACGGAGGTTGAACACTGAAGCTTTCTTT.